This T cell receptor beta chain emerged from a study of blood T cell repertoires in COVID-19. Trimming removed 0 bases from V and 5 bases from J, with 14 bases in between. CDR1 and CDR2 from the germline V gene are SGDLS and YYNGEE. The CDR3 is 15 residues long. The data were produced by immunoSEQ multiplex PCR, yet TCRdb's version contains in-frame clones alone and is incomplete. The repertoire holds some 120,000 clones, with approximately 81% as singletons. The material sequenced was peripheral blood. This TCR came from a woman younger than 45 who had recovered from COVID-19. The chain is built from TRBV9 and TRBJ1-1, with a weak D call TRBD1 (6 bases). The CDR3, as DNA: TGTGCCAGCAGCGTAGAGTCCAGGGGTTGGACTGAAGCTTTCTTT. Protein sequence: CASSVESRGWTEAFF. The variable domain in full, with the rest retrieved from reference TRBV9 and TRBJ1-1, is DSGVTQTPKHLITATGQRVTLRCSPRSGDLSVYWYQQSLDQGLQFLIQYYNGEERAKGNILERFSAQQFPDLHSELNLSSLELGDSALYFCASSVESRGWTEAFFGQGTRLTVV.